Listed below are T cell receptor beta chains from one sample, sequenced in a study of OX40 agonist ivuxolimab in advanced cancers. Produced via immunoSEQ multiplex PCR; TCRdb's table is partial and in-frame only. Among about 54,000 clones listed, roughly nine tenths were seen once. The sequences come from CD4+ or CD8+ T cells sorted from blood, collected in a trial of the OX40 agonist ivuxolimab. The receptors shown here come from an adult with an advanced solid tumor such as melanoma, head and neck, liver or kidney cancer. Each CDR3 is given with its conserved first and last residue. Fields, in order: clone size, J gene, V gene, D gene, CDR3 DNA, CDR3 protein. The D gene is left open where the match is weak. Some rows mark clone size as missing; the rest say once, few, many or name a class of expanded clone.

>-|TRBJ2-7|TRBV29-1|TRBD1
TGCAGCTACTCAGGGGGCGACTCCTACGAGCAGTACTTC
CSYSGGDSYEQYF
>once|TRBJ1-1|TRBV6-5|-
TGTGCCAGCAGTTACTTGAGGAACACTGAAGCTTTCTTT
CASSYLRNTEAFF
>-|TRBJ1-5|TRBV5-1|TRBD1
TGCGCCAGCGCACAGGGGTTAGGTCAGCCCCAGCATTTT
CASAQGLGQPQHF
>once|TRBJ2-7|TRBV18|-
TGTGCCAGCTCACCAACGGTTCGCTCCTACGAGCAGTACTTC
CASSPTVRSYEQYF
>-|TRBJ1-1|TRBV21-1|-
TGTGCCAGCAGCCTGCGGGAGGTCCTGAACACTGAAGCTTTCTTT
CASSLREVLNTEAFF
>-|TRBJ1-1|TRBV5-5|TRBD1
TGTGCCAGCAGCCATATCGGATGGGACAGGGGGCCCGGTGATACTGAAGCTTTCTTT
CASSHIGWDRGPGDTEAFF
>-|TRBJ1-2|TRBV20-1|-
TGCAGTGCTTTAAACTATGGCTACACCTTC
CSALNYGYTF
>few|TRBJ2-7|TRBV2|-
TGTGCCAGCAGTGAAGGAGAGAGATTTAACGAGCAGTACTTC
CASSEGERFNEQYF
>-|TRBJ1-2|TRBV2|TRBD1
TGTGCCAGCAGCTGGGGACAGCTGAGCTATGGCTACACCTTC
CASSWGQLSYGYTF
>-|TRBJ1-3|TRBV18|-
TGTGCCAGCTCACTGGCCCCGGGCGGAGGAAACACCATATATTTT
CASSLAPGGGNTIYF
>-|TRBJ2-3|TRBV15|-
TGTGCCACCAGTCCCCGAGGGAGGTCGCAGTATTTT
CATSPRGRSQYF
>once|TRBJ1-5|TRBV19|-
TGTGCCAGTAGTATAGTCTATGGGCCGGCTAGCAATCAGCCCCAGCATTTT
CASSIVYGPASNQPQHF
>once|TRBJ2-3|TRBV11-2|TRBD2
TGTGCCAGCAGCTTAGTGCGGGAGTCGCAGTATTTT
CASSLVRESQYF
>-|TRBJ1-1|TRBV6-5|-
TGTGCCAGCAGTTACTCAGGAGGGTTGAACACTGAAGCTTTCTTT
CASSYSGGLNTEAFF
>-|TRBJ1-2|TRBV7-9|-
TGTGCCAGCAGCTTACCCATCCGAGACTATGGCTACACCTTC
CASSLPIRDYGYTF
>-|TRBJ1-5|TRBV28|-
TGTGCCAGCAGGTTAACCTCAAGGCAGCCCCAGCATTTT
CASRLTSRQPQHF
>-|TRBJ2-7|TRBV28|TRBD2
TGTGCCAGCAGTAGGCTAGCGGGAGGGCCAGAGCAGTACTTC
CASSRLAGGPEQYF
>-|TRBJ1-4|TRBV6-5|-
TGTGCCAGCAGCCTACTGGGAGAAAAACTGTTTTTT
CASSLLGEKLFF
>-|TRBJ2-5|TRBV5-8|-
TGTGCCAGCAGCTCGGCCGGCCGTCGACAAGAGACCCAGTACTTC
CASSSAGRRQETQYF
>-|TRBJ2-1|TRBV7-9|TRBD2
TGTGCCAGCAGCTATAGCGGGAGCACCTACAATGAGCAGTTCTTC
CASSYSGSTYNEQFF
>-|TRBJ2-2|TRBV6-6|-
TGTGCCAGCAGCCACAGGACGGGAAACACCGGGGAGCTGTTTTTT
CASSHRTGNTGELFF
>-|TRBJ2-1|TRBV7-7|TRBD2
TGTGCTAGCAGCCGACTAGCGGCAGAATATGGTGAGCAGTTCTTC
CASSRLAAEYGEQFF
>-|TRBJ2-3|TRBV5-1|-
TGCGCCAGCAGCTTGGCCGGGCGGTATTTT
CASSLAGRYF
>-|TRBJ2-3|TRBV6-1|TRBD2
TGTGCCAGCAGTGAAGTAGCGGGGGGCACAGATACGCAGTATTTT
CASSEVAGGTDTQYF
>-|TRBJ1-5|TRBV19|-
TGTGCCAGTAGACCACAGACAGGTTTTTACAATCAGCCCCAGCATTTT
CASRPQTGFYNQPQHF
>-|TRBJ1-5|TRBV28|-
TGTGCCAGCAGTCCCCTGGACCGGGTCCGAATGCAGCCCCAGCATTTT
CASSPLDRVRMQPQHF
>-|TRBJ2-2|TRBV9|-
TGTGCCAGCAGCGCGGGACACCCGAACACCGGGGAGCTGTTTTTT
CASSAGHPNTGELFF
>-|TRBJ2-7|TRBV7-2|-
TGTGCCAGCAGCTTACGGACGGACTACGAGCAGTACTTC
CASSLRTDYEQYF
>-|TRBJ2-5|TRBV18|-
TGTGCCAGCTCACCACCCGCCAGCCCATTGGCCCAGTACTTC
CASSPPASPLAQYF
>-|TRBJ1-2|TRBV5-6|TRBD1
TGTGCCAGCAGCTTGGCTACAGGGGATGGCTACACCTTC
CASSLATGDGYTF
>-|TRBJ1-4|TRBV5-6|-
TGTGCCAGCAGCCTCAGCTCAACTAATGAAAAACTGTTTTTT
CASSLSSTNEKLFF
>-|TRBJ2-7|TRBV18|TRBD2
TGTGCCAGCTCACTAGCGGGGGCTCTATACGAGCAGTACTTC
CASSLAGALYEQYF
>-|TRBJ1-2|TRBV20-1|-
TGCAGTGCTAGAAGTGGGGGCGGCTACACCTTC
CSARSGGGYTF
>-|TRBJ2-7|TRBV7-2|-
TGTGCCAGCAGCGCCAAGTCCTACGAGCAGTACTTC
CASSAKSYEQYF
>-|TRBJ2-5|TRBV2|TRBD2
TGTGCCAGCAGTGAAACCCCCTCGGCGGGAGAAGTCCAAGAGACCCAGTACTTC
CASSETPSAGEVQETQYF
>-|TRBJ1-1|TRBV27|-
TGTGCCAGCAGTTTAGGTCGGTTTACTGAAGCTTTCTTT
CASSLGRFTEAFF
>-|TRBJ1-2|TRBV5-1|-
TGTGCCAGCAGCTTGGAGAGGGTACCCTATGGCTACACCTTC
CASSLERVPYGYTF
>-|TRBJ2-1|TRBV5-8|-
TGTGCCAGCAGTCCCAAATTGGGGACGCCGCACTACAATGAGCAGTTCTTC
CASSPKLGTPHYNEQFF
>few|TRBJ2-7|TRBV18|TRBD1
TGTGCCAGCTCCGAAGGGACAGGCTCCTACGAGCAGTACTTC
CASSEGTGSYEQYF
>-|TRBJ1-1|TRBV27|-
TGTGCCAGCAGTTTATCGGGTAGTGTCACTGAAGCTTTCTTT
CASSLSGSVTEAFF
>-|TRBJ1-5|TRBV6-6|TRBD1
TGTGCCAGCAGCTCGGACAGGTCAAGCAATCAGCCCCAGCATTTT
CASSSDRSSNQPQHF